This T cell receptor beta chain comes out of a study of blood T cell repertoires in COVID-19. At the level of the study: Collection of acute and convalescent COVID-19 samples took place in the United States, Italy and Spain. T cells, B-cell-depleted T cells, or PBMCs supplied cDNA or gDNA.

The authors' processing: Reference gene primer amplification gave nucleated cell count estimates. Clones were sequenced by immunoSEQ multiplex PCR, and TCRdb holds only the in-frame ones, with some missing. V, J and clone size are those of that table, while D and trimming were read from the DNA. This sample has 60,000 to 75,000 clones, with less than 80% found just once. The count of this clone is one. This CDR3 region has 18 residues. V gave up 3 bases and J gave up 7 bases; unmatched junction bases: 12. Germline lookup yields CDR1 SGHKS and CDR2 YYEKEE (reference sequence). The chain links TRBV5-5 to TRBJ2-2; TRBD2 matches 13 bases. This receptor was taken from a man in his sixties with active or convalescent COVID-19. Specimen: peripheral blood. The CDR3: CASSSLLAGGPEGGELFF. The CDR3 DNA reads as TGTGCCAGCAGCTCCCTACTAGCGGGGGGGCCGGAGGGCGGGGAGCTGTTTTTT.